The rows below give T cell receptor beta chains drawn from one sample of a study of cytotoxic CD8 clonotypes in ibrutinib-treated CLL. Profiling relied on immunoSEQ multiplex PCR, and the TCRdb table lists in-frame clones only, not all of them. The sample lists some 310,000 clones; 70% to 80% were seen once. The sample in question was PBMCs, obtained before ibrutinib treatment. These receptors were taken from a human donor with chronic lymphocytic leukemia. The CDR3 runs from the conserved cysteine through the conserved F or W. The D gene is left open where the match is weak. Expanded clones are given a class, and other clones once, few, many or no size at all.

size,D,V,J,DNA,CDR3
few,TRBD2,TRBV2,TRBJ2-2,TGTGCCCTTTCCGGGACTAGCGGAAGGTACACCGGGGAGCTGTTTTTT,CALSGTSGRYTGELFF
.,.,TRBV6-1,TRBJ2-2,TGTGCCAGCAGTGAAATACTGGACACCGGGGAGCTGTTTTTT,CASSEILDTGELFF
.,TRBD1,TRBV4-1,TRBJ2-7,TGCGCCAGCAGCCAAGTGGGACAGGGGTACGAGCAGTACTTC,CASSQVGQGYEQYF
once,.,TRBV9,TRBJ1-1,TGTGCCAGCAGCGTAGCGGGGGGGCGCAGCACTGAAGCTTTCTTT,CASSVAGGRSTEAFF
.,.,TRBV7-2,TRBJ2-3,TGTGCCAGCAGCTTCCTCCTACGCACAGATACGCAGTATTTT,CASSFLLRTDTQYF
.,TRBD1,TRBV18,TRBJ2-5,TGTGCCAGCTCACCCCAATTAGGGACAGGACGGGAGACCCAGTACTTC,CASSPQLGTGRETQYF
.,TRBD2,TRBV30,TRBJ2-1,TGTGCCTGGTCTGGATTCGGACTAGCGGAAATTTACAATGAGCAGTTCTTC,CAWSGFGLAEIYNEQFF
.,TRBD1,TRBV7-2,TRBJ2-7,TGTGCCAGCAGCTTCGCCGGACAGGGGGTGCCCTTGGAGCAGTACTTC,CASSFAGQGVPLEQYF
.,.,TRBV27,TRBJ1-5,TGTGCCAGCGGGCATAGCAATCAGCCCCAGCATTTT,CASGHSNQPQHF
.,.,TRBV28,TRBJ1-2,TGTGCCAGCCATGGGGGGTATGGCTACACCTTC,CASHGGYGYTF
.,.,TRBV19,TRBJ1-5,TGTGCCAGTAGTCCGACACTTTCTCAGCCCCAGCATTTT,CASSPTLSQPQHF
.,TRBD2,TRBV9,TRBJ2-2,TGTGCCAGCGGATTAGCGGGAGCCGCCACCGGGGAGCTGTTTTTT,CASGLAGAATGELFF
.,TRBD2,TRBV27,TRBJ2-3,TGTGCCAGCAGTTTATTCGGACTAGCGGGATCGTCAGATACGCAGTATTTT,CASSLFGLAGSSDTQYF
.,.,TRBV19,TRBJ2-3,TGTGCCAGTAGGGTGAGGAGTTCAGATACGCAGTATTTT,CASRVRSSDTQYF
.,.,TRBV10-3,TRBJ2-7,TGTGCCATCCTCAGGGGGGAGTGGTCCTACGAGCAGTACTTC,CAILRGEWSYEQYF
.,.,TRBV18,TRBJ2-1,TGTGCCAGCTCCCCCGGGACCAAGAGAAGCTCCTACAATGAGCAGTTCTTC,CASSPGTKRSSYNEQFF
.,TRBD1,TRBV5-4,TRBJ1-2,TGTGCCAGCAGAGTCGACAGGGGGCCCGGCTACACCTTC,CASRVDRGPGYTF
once,TRBD2,TRBV9,TRBJ2-1,TGTGCCAGCAGCGTCGGCAGCGGGAGGTTATCGGTATATGAGCAGTTCTTC,CASSVGSGRLSVYEQFF
.,.,TRBV6-5,TRBJ1-5,TGTGCCAGCAGCTCCAGGGAGGGGGGTTTGCCCCAGCATTTT,CASSSREGGLPQHF
.,TRBD1,TRBV9,TRBJ2-2,TGTGCCAGCAGCCCTGGGGACGGACAGGGGTTGTTGGGCACCGGGGAGCTGTTTTTT,CASSPGDGQGLLGTGELFF